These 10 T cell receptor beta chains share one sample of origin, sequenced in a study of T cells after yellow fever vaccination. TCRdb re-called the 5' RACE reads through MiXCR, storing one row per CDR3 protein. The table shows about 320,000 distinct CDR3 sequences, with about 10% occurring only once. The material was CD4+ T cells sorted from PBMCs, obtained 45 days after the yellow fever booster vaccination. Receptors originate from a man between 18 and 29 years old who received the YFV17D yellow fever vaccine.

The chain's CDR3 is CASSVLGTGSSPLHF. For the CDR3, the DNA is TGTGCCAGCAGTGTTCTTGGGACAGGGTCTTCACCCCTCCACTTT. This chain links TRBV25-1 with TRBJ1-6; 9 bases fit TRBD1. Germline trimming cut 4 bases from V and 9 bases from J; bases unmatched to any gene: 7. CDR3 length: 15 residues. CDR1 is MGHDK, CDR2 SYGVNS, per germline.

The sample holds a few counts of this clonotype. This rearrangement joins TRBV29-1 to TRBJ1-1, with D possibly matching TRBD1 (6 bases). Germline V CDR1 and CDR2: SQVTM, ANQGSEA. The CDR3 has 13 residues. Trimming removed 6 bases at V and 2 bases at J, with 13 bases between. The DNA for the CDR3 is TGCAGCGTGAGCTCAGGGGCCAACACTGAAGCTTTCTTT. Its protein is CSVSSGANTEAFF. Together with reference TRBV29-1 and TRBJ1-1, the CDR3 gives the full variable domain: SAVISQKPSRDICQRGTSLTIQCQVDSQVTMMFWYRQQPGQSLTLIATANQGSEATYESGFVIDKFPISRPNLTFSTLTVSNMSPEDSSIYLCSVSSGANTEAFFGQGTRLTVV.

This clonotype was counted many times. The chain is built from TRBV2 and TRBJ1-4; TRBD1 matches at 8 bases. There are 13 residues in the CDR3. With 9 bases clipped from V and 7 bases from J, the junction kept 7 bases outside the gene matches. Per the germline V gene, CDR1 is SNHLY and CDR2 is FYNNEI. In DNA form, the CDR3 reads TGTGCCAGTGGAGGGCAGGGGGCTGAAAAACTGTTTTTT. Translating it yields CASGGQGAEKLFF.

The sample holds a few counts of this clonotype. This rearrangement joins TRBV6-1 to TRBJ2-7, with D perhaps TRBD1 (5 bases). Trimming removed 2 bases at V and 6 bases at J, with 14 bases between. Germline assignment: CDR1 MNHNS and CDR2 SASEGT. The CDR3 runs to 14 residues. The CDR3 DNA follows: TGTGCCAGCAGTGAAAACCCCACAGGTACCGAGCAGTACGTC. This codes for CASSENPTGTEQYV.

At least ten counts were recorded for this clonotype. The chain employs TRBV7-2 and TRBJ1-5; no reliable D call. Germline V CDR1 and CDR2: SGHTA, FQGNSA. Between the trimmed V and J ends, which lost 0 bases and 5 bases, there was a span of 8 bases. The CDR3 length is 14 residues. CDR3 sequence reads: CASSLAGLYQPQHF. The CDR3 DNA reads TGTGCCAGCAGCTTAGCAGGGTTGTATCAGCCCCAGCATTTT.

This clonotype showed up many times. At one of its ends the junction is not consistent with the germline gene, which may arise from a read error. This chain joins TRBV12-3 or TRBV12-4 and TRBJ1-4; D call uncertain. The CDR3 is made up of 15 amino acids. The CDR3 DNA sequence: TGTGCCAGCAGCCTAATGGGTGGCAAAAATGAAAAGCTGTTTTTT. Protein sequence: CASSLMGGKNEKLFF.

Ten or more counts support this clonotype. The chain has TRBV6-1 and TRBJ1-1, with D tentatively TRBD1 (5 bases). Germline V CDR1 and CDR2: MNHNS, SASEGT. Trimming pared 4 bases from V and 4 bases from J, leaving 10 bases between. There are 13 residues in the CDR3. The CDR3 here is CASSALGGTEAFF. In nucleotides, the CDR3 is TGTGCCAGCAGTGCACTCGGGGGCACTGAAGCTTTCTTT.

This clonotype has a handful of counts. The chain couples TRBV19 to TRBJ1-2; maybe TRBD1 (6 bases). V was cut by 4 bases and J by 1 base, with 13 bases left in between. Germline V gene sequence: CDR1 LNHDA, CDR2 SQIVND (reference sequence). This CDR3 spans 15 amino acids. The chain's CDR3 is CASSNSGTLNYGYTF. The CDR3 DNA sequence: TGTGCCAGTAGTAACTCCGGGACACTTAACTATGGCTACACCTTC.

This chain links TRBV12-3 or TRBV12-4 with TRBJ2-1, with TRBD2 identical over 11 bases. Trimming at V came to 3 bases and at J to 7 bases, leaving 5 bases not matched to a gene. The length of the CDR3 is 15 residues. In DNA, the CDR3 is TGTGCCAGCAGTTTTCTTAGCGGGGGGGTAAATGAGCAGTTCTTC. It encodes CASSFLSGGVNEQFF.

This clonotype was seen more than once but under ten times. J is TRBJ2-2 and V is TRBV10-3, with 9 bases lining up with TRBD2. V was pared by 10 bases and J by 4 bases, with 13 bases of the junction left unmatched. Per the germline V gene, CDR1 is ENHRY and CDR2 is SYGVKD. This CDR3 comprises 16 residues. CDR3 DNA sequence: TGTGCCAGCCGGGCTAGCGGGGCGGCAGGCACCGGGGAGCTGTTTTTT. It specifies CASRASGAAGTGELFF.